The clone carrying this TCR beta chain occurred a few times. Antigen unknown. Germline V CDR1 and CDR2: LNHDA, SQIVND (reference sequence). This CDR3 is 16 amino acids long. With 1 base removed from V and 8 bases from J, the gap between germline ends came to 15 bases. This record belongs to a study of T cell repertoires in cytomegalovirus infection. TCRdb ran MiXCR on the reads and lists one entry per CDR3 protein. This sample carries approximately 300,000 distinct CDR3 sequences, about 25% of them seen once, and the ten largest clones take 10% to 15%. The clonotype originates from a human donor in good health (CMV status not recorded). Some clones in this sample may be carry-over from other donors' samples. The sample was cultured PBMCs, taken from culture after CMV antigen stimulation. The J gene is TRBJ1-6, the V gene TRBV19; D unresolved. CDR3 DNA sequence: TGTGCCAGTAGTATAGCCAACACAGATATTGATTCACCCCTCCACTTT. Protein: CASSIANTDIDSPLHF.